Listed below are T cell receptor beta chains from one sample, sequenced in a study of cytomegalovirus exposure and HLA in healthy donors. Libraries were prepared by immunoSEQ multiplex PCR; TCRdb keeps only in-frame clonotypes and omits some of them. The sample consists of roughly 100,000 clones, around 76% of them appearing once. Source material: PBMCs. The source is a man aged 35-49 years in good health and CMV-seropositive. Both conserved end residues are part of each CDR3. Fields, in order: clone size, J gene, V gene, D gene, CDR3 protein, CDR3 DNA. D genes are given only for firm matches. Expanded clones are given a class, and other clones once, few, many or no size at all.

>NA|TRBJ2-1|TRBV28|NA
CASLPLARNYNEQFF
TGTGCCAGCTTACCCCTAGCGAGGAATTACAATGAGCAGTTCTTC
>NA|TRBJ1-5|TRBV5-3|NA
CARGRQVYSNQPQHF
TGTGCCCGTGGACGACAGGTTTATAGCAATCAGCCCCAGCATTTT
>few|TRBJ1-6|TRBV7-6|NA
CASSLGWRGNNSPLHF
TGTGCCAGCAGCTTAGGATGGAGAGGGAATAATTCACCCCTCCACTTT
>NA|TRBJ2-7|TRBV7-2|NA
CASSFRSDPYYEQYF
TGTGCCAGCAGCTTTCGTAGTGATCCGTACTACGAGCAGTACTTC
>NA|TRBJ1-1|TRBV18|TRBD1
CASSQGASTEAFF
TGTGCCAGCTCACAGGGGGCGAGCACTGAAGCTTTCTTT
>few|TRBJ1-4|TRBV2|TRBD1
CASSTRQGTQEKLFF
TGTGCCAGCAGTACCCGACAGGGGACGCAAGAAAAACTGTTTTTT
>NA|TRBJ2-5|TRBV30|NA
CAWSGESGETQYF
TGTGCCTGGAGTGGGGAGTCGGGGGAGACCCAGTACTTC
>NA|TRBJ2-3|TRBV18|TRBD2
CASSPTSGRTDTQYF
TGTGCCAGCTCACCGACTAGCGGGCGCACAGATACGCAGTATTTT
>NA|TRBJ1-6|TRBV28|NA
CASSPWGGNSPLHF
TGTGCCAGCAGTCCCTGGGGAGGGAATTCACCCCTCCACTTT
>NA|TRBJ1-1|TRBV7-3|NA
CASSLTRQPNEAFF
TGTGCCAGCAGCTTAACGCGGCAGCCTAACGAAGCTTTCTTT
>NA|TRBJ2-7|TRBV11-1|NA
CASSRTLESYEQYF
TGTGCCAGCAGCCGAACTCTTGAGTCCTACGAGCAGTACTTC
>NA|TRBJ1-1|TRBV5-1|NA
CASSLGSGQNTEAFF
TGCGCCAGCAGCTTGGGCTCAGGACAGAACACTGAAGCTTTCTTT
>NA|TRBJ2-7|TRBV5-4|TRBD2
CASKDGRDHEQYF
TGTGCCAGCAAGGACGGGAGGGACCACGAGCAGTACTTC
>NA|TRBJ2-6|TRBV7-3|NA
CASSPGDLWGANVLTF
TGTGCCAGCAGCCCAGGGGACCTCTGGGGGGCCAACGTCCTGACTTTC
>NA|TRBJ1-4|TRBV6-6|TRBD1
CASSLHRGGEKLFF
TGTGCCAGCAGTTTACACAGGGGGGGTGAAAAACTGTTTTTT
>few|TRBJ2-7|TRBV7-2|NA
CASRRLAEAYEQYF
TGTGCCAGCAGGAGATTAGCGGAGGCCTACGAGCAGTACTTC
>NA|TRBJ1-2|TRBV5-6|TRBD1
CASNLGDRDYGYTF
TGTGCCAGCAACCTCGGGGACAGGGACTATGGCTACACCTTC
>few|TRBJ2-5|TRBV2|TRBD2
CASSNRLAAETQYF
TGTGCCAGCAGTAATAGACTAGCGGCGGAGACCCAGTACTTC
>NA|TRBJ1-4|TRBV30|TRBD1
CAWSDRANQLFF
TGTGCCTGGTCAGACAGGGCCAATCAACTGTTTTTT
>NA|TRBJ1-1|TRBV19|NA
CASSRGLGTEAFF
TGTGCCAGTAGTAGGGGGCTAGGCACTGAAGCTTTCTTT
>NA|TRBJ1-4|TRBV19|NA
CASSILAGLGYEKLFF
TGTGCCAGTAGTATCCTGGCTGGACTAGGATACGAAAAACTGTTTTTT
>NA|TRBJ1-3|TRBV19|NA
CASSRQETSGNTIYF
TGTGCCAGTAGTCGACAGGAGACCTCTGGAAACACCATATATTTT
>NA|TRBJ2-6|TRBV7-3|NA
CASSPGSPANGLTF
TGTGCCAGCAGCCCCGGGAGCCCCGCCAACGGCCTGACTTTC
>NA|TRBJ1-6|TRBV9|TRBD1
CASSFDRGLSPLHF
TGTGCCAGCAGCTTCGACAGGGGACTCTCACCCCTCCACTTT
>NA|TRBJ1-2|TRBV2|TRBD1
CASMGTGGSYGYTF
TGTGCCAGCATGGGGACAGGGGGTAGCTATGGCTACACCTTC
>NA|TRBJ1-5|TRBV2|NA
CASSRMGAYSNQPQHF
TGTGCCAGCAGCCGCATGGGGGCCTATAGCAATCAGCCCCAGCATTTT
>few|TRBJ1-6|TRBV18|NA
CASSPTGGFDSPLHF
TGTGCCAGCTCACCAACGGGAGGGTTTGATTCACCCCTCCACTTT
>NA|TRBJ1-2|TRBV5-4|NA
CASSFKGTGPGYTF
TGTGCCAGCAGCTTTAAGGGTACAGGTCCTGGCTACACCTTC
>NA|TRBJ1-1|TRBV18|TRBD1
CASYPTGVGTEAFF
TGTGCCAGCTACCCGACAGGGGTGGGCACTGAAGCTTTCTTT
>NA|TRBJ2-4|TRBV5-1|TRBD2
CASSLESGGPTNSQYF
TGCGCCAGCAGCCTGGAATCGGGAGGGCCGACGAACAGTCAGTACTTC
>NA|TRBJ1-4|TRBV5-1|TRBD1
CASSASGTGNEKLFF
TGCGCCAGCAGCGCTTCCGGGACAGGGAATGAAAAACTGTTTTTT
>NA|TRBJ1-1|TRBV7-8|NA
CASSLAPWRGAEAFF
TGTGCCAGCAGCTTAGCCCCTTGGAGGGGCGCTGAAGCTTTCTTT
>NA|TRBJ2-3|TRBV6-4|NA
CARAVPRSTDTQYF
TGTGCCAGGGCGGTGCCAAGAAGCACAGATACGCAGTATTTT
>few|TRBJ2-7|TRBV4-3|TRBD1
CASSLGQGAYEQYF
TGCGCCAGCAGCCTCGGACAGGGGGCCTACGAGCAGTACTTC
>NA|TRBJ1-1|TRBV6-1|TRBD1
CASRAGGFTEAFF
TGTGCCAGCAGGGCAGGGGGCTTCACTGAAGCTTTCTTT
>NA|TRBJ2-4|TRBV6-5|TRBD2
CASSYTTSPYIQYF
TGTGCCAGCAGTTACACGACTAGCCCGTACATTCAGTACTTC
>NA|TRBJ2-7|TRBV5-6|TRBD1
CASSLMGPTGAYEQYF
TGTGCCAGCAGCTTGATGGGACCCACAGGGGCCTACGAGCAGTACTTC
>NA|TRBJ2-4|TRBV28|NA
CASSSLEGRRTKNSQYF
TGTGCCAGCAGTTCTCTAGAGGGTAGGAGAACCAAAAACAGTCAGTACTTC
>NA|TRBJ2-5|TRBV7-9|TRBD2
CASSLSGTSFWETQYF
TGTGCCAGCAGCTTGAGCGGGACTAGCTTCTGGGAGACCCAGTACTTC
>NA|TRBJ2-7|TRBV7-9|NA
CASSLVGTSYEQYF
TGTGCCAGCAGCTTAGTGGGCACTAGCTACGAGCAGTACTTC
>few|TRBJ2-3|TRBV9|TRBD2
CASSDGGRGHTDTQYF
TGTGCCAGCAGCGACGGCGGGAGGGGCCACACAGATACGCAGTATTTT
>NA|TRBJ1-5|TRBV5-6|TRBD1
CASSSNRDSHQPQHF
TGTGCCAGCAGCTCGAACCGGGACAGTCATCAGCCCCAGCATTTT
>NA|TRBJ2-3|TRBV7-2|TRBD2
CASSLALAGGTDTQYF
TGTGCCAGCAGCTTAGCTCTAGCGGGAGGCACAGATACGCAGTATTTT
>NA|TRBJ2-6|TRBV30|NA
CAWHKQGSGANGLTF
TGTGCCTGGCACAAACAGGGCTCTGGGGCCAACGGCCTGACTTTC
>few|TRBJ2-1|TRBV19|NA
CASGNQGYNEQFF
TGTGCCAGTGGGAATCAGGGGTACAATGAGCAGTTCTTC
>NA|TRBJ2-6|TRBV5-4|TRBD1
CASSHVGQGAGANGLTF
TGTGCCAGCAGCCACGTGGGACAGGGGGCTGGGGCCAACGGCCTGACTTTC
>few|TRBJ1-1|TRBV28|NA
CASSSGFEAFF
TGTGCCAGCAGCTCGGGGTTTGAAGCTTTCTTT
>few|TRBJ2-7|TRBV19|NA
CASSISSSYEQYF
TGTGCCAGTAGTATAAGCTCGTCCTACGAGCAGTACTTC
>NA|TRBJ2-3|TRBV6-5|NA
CASSPGRITDTQYF
TGTGCCAGCTCACCCGGGAGAATCACAGATACGCAGTATTTT
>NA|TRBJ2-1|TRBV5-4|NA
CASSGRTGDDEQFF
TGTGCCAGCAGCGGGAGGACAGGCGACGATGAGCAGTTCTTC
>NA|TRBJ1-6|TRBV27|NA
CASRDTTGSGNSPLHF
TGTGCCAGCAGGGATACGACGGGTTCGGGGAATTCACCCCTCCACTTT
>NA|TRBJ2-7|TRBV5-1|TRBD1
CASSLGDRGIYEQYF
TGCGCCAGCAGCTTGGGGGACAGGGGGATCTACGAGCAGTACTTC
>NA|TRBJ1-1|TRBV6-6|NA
CASTSLLEAAHEAFF
TGTGCCAGCACCTCACTGCTGGAGGCCGCTCATGAAGCTTTCTTT
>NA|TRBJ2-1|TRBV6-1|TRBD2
CASSQTSGIKNEQFF
TGTGCCAGCAGTCAAACTAGCGGGATTAAGAATGAGCAGTTCTTC
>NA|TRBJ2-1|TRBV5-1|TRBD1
CASSSGTVNEQFF
TGCGCCAGCAGTTCCGGGACAGTCAATGAGCAGTTCTTC
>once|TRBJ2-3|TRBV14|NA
CASSPLQGGADTQYF
TGTGCCAGCAGCCCATTACAGGGGGGGGCAGATACGCAGTATTTT
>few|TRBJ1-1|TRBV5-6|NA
CASSLPGTEAFF
TGTGCCAGCAGCTTGCCCGGGACAGAAGCTTTCTTT